One T cell receptor beta chain is described in this entry. This sample was taken from a study of OX40 agonist ivuxolimab in advanced cancers. On the study more broadly: Treatment received earlier with anti-PD-1, anti-PD-L1 or anti-CTLA-4 agents was allowed, and under 50% had some.

Here immunoSEQ multiplex PCR was the method, and the copy in TCRdb shows in-frame clones only, minus some. The sample contains some 79,000 clones, around nine tenths of which appear only once. V was shortened by 4 bases and J by 4 bases, with 7 bases between the two germline ends. The length of the CDR3 is 12 residues. Germline V gene lookup returns CDR1 SGHTA and CDR2 FQGNSA. This material consisted of CD4+ or CD8+ T cells sorted from blood, taken in a trial of the OX40 agonist ivuxolimab. The rearrangement uses TRBV7-2 and TRBJ2-5; D gene ambiguous. The source of this sequence is an adult with an advanced solid tumor such as melanoma, head and neck, liver or kidney cancer. The CDR3 DNA reads TGTGCCAGCAGCTCCTCAAGAGAGACCCAGTACTTC. It codes for CASSSSRETQYF.